This T cell receptor (beta chain) was observed in a study of shared clonotypes between healthy human individuals. There are 15 residues in the CDR3. CDR1 SGHVS and CDR2 FNYEAQ come from the germline V gene. The germline V and J ends were trimmed by 3 bases and 1 base, with 10 bases remaining between them. Participating donors were healthy, HIV-negative adults free of recent acute infections or vaccinations. Profiling relied on immunoSEQ multiplex PCR, and the TCRdb table lists in-frame clones only, not all of them. Of millions of clones in the sample, 93% were seen once. Sequencing was carried out using naive CD4+ T cells from PBMCs. Subset: CD45RA+ positively selected. The chain has TRBV7-6 and TRBJ1-5; tentatively, D is TRBD1 (6 bases). This sequence was found in a man aged 18 to 29 in good health. Some clones in this sample may be carry-over from other donors' samples. The CDR3 spells CASSFRQGSNQPQHF. The CDR3 DNA reads as TGTGCCAGCAGCTTCAGGCAGGGGAGCAATCAGCCCCAGCATTTT.